This T cell receptor beta chain originates from a study of blood T cell repertoires in COVID-19. Study-level background: Samples came from the United States, Italy and Spain, spanning acute and convalescent COVID-19.

Participants were aged about 18 to 100 years from 20 to 30 US areas. Donors were grouped by their self-reported clinical history. In the original processing: Reference gene primer amplification gave nucleated cell count estimates. Sequencing was performed with immunoSEQ multiplex PCR; in TCRdb, only in-frame clones are kept and a portion is missing. The V and J calls and the clone size are those of that table, but D and trimming were determined from the DNA. The sample includes 150,000 to 200,000 clones, 87% seen only once; the top ten take around 1.2%. The V gene's germline CDR1 is GTSNPN and CDR2 SVGIG (reference sequence). The CDR3 has 12 residues. The ends were cut back, 4 bases at V and 6 bases at J, with 12 bases in the middle.

The chain has TRBV30 and TRBJ1-2; D is unresolved. This clonotype originated in a human donor with acute COVID-19. The donor label of this sample is uncertain. Sequences were obtained from PBMCs or T cells enriched from blood (not recorded which). For the CDR3, the DNA is TGTGCCTGGAACCCGGGAGTGGATGGCTACACCTTC. Translated, it gives CAWNPGVDGYTF.